Sequencing of this TCR beta chain was carried out in a study of beta chain features in type 1 diabetes. Study-level results: The study found moderately but significantly shorter TCRB CDR3s in all four CD4+ subsets of Type 1 diabetes patients.

Every bit of the isolated RNA underwent reverse transcription, so sequencing read expressed TCRB transcripts. The repertoire was sequenced with immunoSEQ multiplex PCR; TCRdb's copy has only in-frame clones and lacks some. The sample records 300,000 to 400,000 clones, approximately 9.9% being singletons. This clone has more than one count but fewer than ten. Antigen specificity is unknown. The CDR3 runs 13 residues. Germline-derived CDR1 and CDR2 are SQVTM and ANQGSEA. V lost 4 bases and J lost 1, with 9 bases in between. Via the markers CD45RO/CCR7/CD25/CD127/CD95/CD27, stem cell-like memory, regulatory, central memory and naive CD4+ cells were sorted.

The chain recombines TRBV29-1 with TRBJ2-3; TRBD2 might be the D (6 bases). The sample consisted of naive CD4+ T cells from blood. The source is a woman in her twenties or thirties in good health. The CDR3: CSVVKRGTDTQYF. The CDR3 region has the DNA TGCAGCGTTGTGAAGCGGGGCACAGATACGCAGTATTTT.